The source of this T cell receptor (beta chain) is a study of CD8 T cell repertoires and HIV-1 epitope variants. Study information: Each of Twenty-five Gag and Nef epitope peptides stimulated a separate culture. Cultures ran 10 days, with IL-2, IL-7 and IL-15 added on days 3 and 7. General observations from the study: About 5 clonotypes recognized Nef KF9, one HW9, none TAALDMSHF. The assay identified only TCR beta chains of antigen-proliferating T cells.

The protocol was immunoSEQ multiplex PCR, while the TCRdb copy is restricted to in-frame clones and leaves out a portion. The sample comprises roughly 2,200 clones, 71% of which are singletons, and around 46% rests with the top ten. A few counts support this clone. Its antigen is currently unknown. Trimming took off 0 bases at V and 1 base at J, with 6 bases between the two ends. CDR1 is MNHNS and CDR2 is SASEGT in the germline V gene. The CDR3 covers 15 residues. The chain is built from TRBV6-1 and TRBJ2-2; TRBD1 might be the D (5 bases). The sequenced sample consisted of cultured CD8+ T cells derived from PBMCs. The source of this sequence is a male donor with HIV. The CDR3 loop reads CASSEAGENTGELFF. In DNA, the CDR3 is TGTGCCAGCAGTGAAGCAGGGGAGAACACCGGGGAGCTGTTTTTT.